The 32 T cell receptor beta chains listed next were all sequenced from one sample in a study of blood T cell repertoires in COVID-19 (dated by TCRdb to about 2020). The library came from the immunoSEQ multiplex PCR assay. TCRdb holds this immuneACCESS table with in-frame rearrangements only. Some clones are missing; in checked studies, unresolved V genes explain under half, and the rest has no known cause. The sample profile shows 200,000 to 250,000 clones; 90% of them were found once. Roughly 2.7% of the sample is held by the ten biggest clonotypes. Sequenced sample: peripheral blood. All receptors come from a young man with COVID-19, enrolled during active disease.

The rearrangement joins TRBV7-2 to TRBJ2-1; maybe TRBD2 (6 bases). CDR3 length: 15 residues. The germline CDR1 and CDR2 sequences are SGHTA and FQGNSA. The V end lost 5 bases, the J end lost 4 bases, and 15 bases lay between the germline ends. CDR3 residues: CASSTRAAGYNEQFF. CDR3 DNA: TGTGCCAGCAGCACCCGCGCTGCGGGGTACAATGAGCAGTTCTTC.

This clone has a single count. The chain uses TRBV7-9 and TRBJ1-5, with D perhaps matching TRBD1 (6 bases). This CDR3 comprises 14 residues. From germline, CDR1 is SEHNR and CDR2 FQNEAQ (reference sequence). V lost 0 bases, J lost 4 bases, and 7 bases lay in between. CDR3 region: CASSLAQGNQPQHF. The CDR3 region has the DNA TGTGCCAGCAGCTTAGCCCAGGGGAATCAGCCCCAGCATTTT.

This chain joins TRBV11-2 and TRBJ1-2, with 7 bases that match TRBD1. With V trimmed by 6 bases and J by 4 bases, 11 bases remained unmatched. The CDR3 length is 15 residues. Per germline, CDR1 SGHAT and CDR2 FQNNGV. The CDR3 loop reads CASRLTGRDFYGYTF. The CDR3 DNA is TGTGCCAGCAGGCTGACAGGGCGGGATTTCTATGGCTACACCTTC.

The chain uses TRBV10-3 and TRBJ1-6; possible D gene TRBD1, 6 bases. The germline V and J ends were trimmed by 10 bases and 0 bases, with 13 bases remaining between them. Germline V gene sequence: CDR1 ENHRY, CDR2 SYGVKD. This CDR3 comprises 15 residues. The CDR3 is CATIQGDSYNSPLHF. Written as DNA, the CDR3 is TGTGCCACGATACAGGGTGACTCCTATAATTCACCCCTCCACTTT.

Only one count was recorded for this clone. The J gene is TRBJ2-7, the V gene TRBV6-1; the match to TRBD2 covers 11 bases. The germline V gene encodes CDR1 MNHNS and CDR2 SASEGT. CDR3 length equals 18 residues. V dropped 1 base and J dropped 1; count of bases not matched to a gene: 9. CDR3 in amino acids: CASSEDFSGRARSYEQYF. For the CDR3, the DNA is TGTGCCAGCAGTGAAGACTTTAGCGGGAGGGCCCGGTCCTACGAGCAGTACTTC.

This chain links TRBV28 with TRBJ1-2; D unclear. The CDR3 has 14 amino acids. V was shortened by 4 bases and J by 3 bases, with 12 bases between the two germline ends. CDR1 is MDHEN, CDR2 SYDVKM, per germline. The CDR3 region has the DNA TGTGCCAGCAGTTCCGGCCTCGGGGACTATGGCTACACCTTC. Amino acids: CASSSGLGDYGYTF.

This chain links TRBV6-2 or TRBV6-3 with TRBJ1-4; D is uncertain. CDR1 is MNHEY and CDR2 is SVGEGT in the germline V gene. Trimming removed 0 bases from V and 5 bases from J, with 13 bases in between. CDR3 length: 16 residues. CDR3 in DNA: TGTGCCAGCAGTTACTCGCGAGGGAACCTGAATGAAAAACTGTTTTTT. This codes for CASSYSRGNLNEKLFF.

The chain uses TRBV4-2 and TRBJ1-3; no clear D gene. The CDR3 contains 17 residues. Germline V gene lookup returns CDR1 LGHNA and CDR2 YNFKEQ. Between the trimmed V and J ends, which lost 0 bases and 0 bases, there was a span of 12 bases. The CDR3 sequence is CASSQEGRRSSGNTIYF. The CDR3 nucleotides are TGTGCCAGCAGCCAAGAGGGCAGGAGGAGCTCTGGAAACACCATATATTTT.

This clone appeared a few times. The chain links TRBV6-6 to TRBJ1-2; 10 bases map to TRBD1. The ends lost 5 bases at V and 0 bases at J; junction bases unmatched: 9. Per the germline V gene, CDR1 is MNHNY and CDR2 is SVGAGI (reference sequence). This CDR3 region has 17 residues. Here the CDR3 DNA reads TGTGCCAGCAGTCGCGGGACAGGGGCACTCGCTAACTATGGCTACACCTTC. Its protein is CASSRGTGALANYGYTF.

The rearrangement joins TRBV3-1 (or the pseudogene TRBV3-2) to TRBJ2-3; 13 nucleotides match TRBD2. J gave up 5 bases and V 4 bases, and 9 bases lay outside the gene matches. The CDR3 is 17 residues long. CDR1 LGHDT and CDR2 YNNKEL come from the germline V gene (reference sequence). The CDR3 coding sequence is TGTGCCAGCAGCCGCATACTAGCGGGGGGGCCTAGAGATACGCAGTATTTT. This translates into CASSRILAGGPRDTQYF.

The chain uses TRBV28 and TRBJ2-5; D gene ambiguous. CDR3 length: 13 residues. Germline assignment: CDR1 MDHEN and CDR2 SYDVKM. V was clipped by 1 base and J by 6 bases, with 9 bases between them. The DNA for the CDR3 is TGTGCCAGCAGTTTATCCCTTAAAAAGACCCAGTACTTC. Protein: CASSLSLKKTQYF.

Only one count was recorded for this clone. The chain carries TRBV19 and TRBJ1-5; a weak D match, TRBD1 (5 bases). Trimming pared 4 bases from V and 0 bases from J, leaving 10 bases between. The V gene's germline CDR1 is LNHDA and CDR2 SQIVND (reference sequence). The CDR3 is 15 amino acids. CDR3 region: CASSKGETSNQPQHF. Here the CDR3 DNA reads TGTGCCAGTAGTAAAGGGGAAACTAGCAATCAGCCCCAGCATTTT.

The chain couples TRBV7-9 to TRBJ2-5, with D hard to call. This CDR3 has 16 residues. V was clipped by 2 bases and J by 2 bases, with 15 bases between them. Germline CDR1 SEHNR, CDR2 FQNEAQ (reference sequence). The CDR3 spells CASSLSTDLRQETQYF. In DNA form, the CDR3 reads TGTGCCAGCAGCTTATCTACCGACTTGAGACAAGAGACCCAGTACTTC.

This chain joins TRBV12-5 and TRBJ1-2; 7 nucleotides align to TRBD1. The trim removed 1 base at V and 8 bases at J, leaving 10 bases unmatched. The CDR3 runs to 15 residues. Germline V CDR1 and CDR2: LGHNT, FRNRAP. In nucleotides, the CDR3 is TGTGCTAGTGGTTTGGCTGGGACAGCGAAAATAGGCTACACCTTC. Its translation: CASGLAGTAKIGYTF.

This clone occurred a few times. The rearrangement links TRBV19 to TRBJ1-6; TRBD1 aligns across 10 bases. This CDR3 spans 15 amino acids. J lost 9 bases, V lost 6 bases, and 8 bases had no gene match. Germline CDR1 is LNHDA and CDR2 is SQIVND (reference sequence). The CDR3 spells CASRDKTGGASPLHF. CDR3 DNA sequence: TGTGCCAGTAGGGATAAGACAGGGGGCGCTTCACCCCTCCACTTT.

This clone was seen at least ten times. The CDR3 protein is CAYLEGSAGELFF. In DNA, the CDR3 is TGTGCATACTTAGAGGGTAGCGCCGGGGAGCTGTTTTTT. The chain has TRBV12-3 or TRBV12-4 and TRBJ2-2, with D possibly TRBD2 on 5 matching bases. This CDR3 contains 13 residues.

V and J are TRBV19 and TRBJ1-2, with 7 bases lining up with TRBD1. V was pared by 5 bases and J by 8 bases, with 20 bases of the junction left unmatched. This CDR3 contains 17 residues. In germline, CDR1 is LNHDA, CDR2 SQIVND (reference sequence). This CDR3 reads CASSDPGQTALREGYTF. CDR3 sequence (DNA): TGTGCCAGTAGTGACCCGGGACAGACAGCTCTAAGGGAAGGCTACACCTTC.

The rearrangement links TRBV6-5 to TRBJ1-1; TRBD1 is a possible D gene (5 bases). Trimming left V 6 bases short and J 5 bases short, with 13 bases between. The germline CDR1 and CDR2 sequences are MNHEY and SVGAGI. This CDR3 contains 13 residues. The CDR3 protein is CASSQRDRTEAFF. The CDR3 nucleotides read TGTGCCAGCAGCCAGCGGGACCGGACTGAAGCTTTCTTT.

The V and J genes are TRBV13 and TRBJ2-3; TRBD1 aligns across 9 bases. Germline CDR1 reads PRHDT; CDR2 reads FYEKMQ (reference sequence). The CDR3 runs 16 residues. V dropped 5 bases and J dropped 2; count of bases not matched to a gene: 8. CDR3 protein: CASSPGQGGVTDTQYF. In DNA, the CDR3 is TGTGCCAGCAGCCCGGGACAGGGAGGGGTCACAGATACGCAGTATTTT.

V usage is TRBV6-2 or TRBV6-3 and J usage is TRBJ1-1; D unclear. Trimming removed 2 bases from V and 1 base from J, with 5 bases in between. CDR1 and CDR2 (germline): MNHEY, SVGEGT. The CDR3 spans 13 residues. The CDR3 nucleotides are TGTGCCAGCAGTTACGCGCGGAACACTGAAGCTTTCTTT. The encoded protein is CASSYARNTEAFF.

The chain carries TRBV14 and TRBJ1-3; unclear D gene. Per germline, CDR1 SGHDN and CDR2 FVKESK. CDR3 length: 15 amino acids. Trimming left V 4 bases short and J 0 bases short, with 10 bases between. In DNA form, the CDR3 reads TGTGCCAGCAGCCTACTGGTGTCCTCTGGAAACACCATATATTTT. Translation gives CASSLLVSSGNTIYF.

This clone has more than one count but fewer than ten. This chain links TRBV19 with TRBJ1-5; tentative D call: TRBD1 (6 bases). CDR3 length equals 15 residues. The V end was cut by 7 bases, the J end by 0 bases, with 13 bases between. Germline loops: CDR1 LNHDA, CDR2 SQIVND (reference sequence). The CDR3 nucleotides are TGTGCCAGTAAAGGACAGCTTTATAGCAATCAGCCCCAGCATTTT. Translation gives CASKGQLYSNQPQHF.

This chain uses TRBV19 with TRBJ1-2; D is undetermined. V was trimmed by 1 base and J by 8 bases, leaving 20 bases between them. The CDR3 is 16 residues long. Germline V lookup: CDR1 LNHDA, CDR2 SQIVND (reference sequence). The CDR3 DNA is TGTGCCAGTAGTATAGGTCCCGCGACGCCGGTCGGGGGCTACACCTTC. Residues: CASSIGPATPVGGYTF. The full variable domain, completed using reference TRBV19 and TRBJ1-2, is DGGITQSPKYLFRKEGQNVTLSCEQNLNHDAMYWYRQDPGQGLRLIYYSQIVNDFQKGDIAEGYSVSREKKESFPLTVTSAQKNPTAFYLCASSIGPATPVGGYTFGSGTRLTVV.

CDR3 DNA sequence: TGTGCCAGCAGCCGCCTATACACGGTAGGGGGAAGTGGCTACACCTTC. Translation gives CASSRLYTVGGSGYTF. The J gene is TRBJ1-2, the V gene TRBV2, with D possibly TRBD1 on 6 matching bases. The CDR3 totals 16 residues. Germline lookup yields CDR1 SNHLY and CDR2 FYNNEI. The V and J ends lost 6 bases and 7 bases respectively, with 24 bases between them.

The chain uses TRBV5-1 and TRBJ1-4; possibly TRBD1 for D (5 bases). The CDR3 runs to 15 residues. Germline CDR1 is SGHRS and CDR2 is YFSETQ. V lost 3 bases and J lost 0, with 9 bases in between. The CDR3 nucleotides are TGCGCCAGCAGCTCAGCAGGGTCAACTAATGAAAAACTGTTTTTT. Its translation: CASSSAGSTNEKLFF.

This chain uses TRBV6-1 with TRBJ1-6, with 8 bases identical to TRBD1. The germline V gene has CDR1 MNHNS and CDR2 SASEGT. The junction had 4 bases not matched to a gene; V was cut back by 3 bases and J by 9 bases. The CDR3 is 14 residues long. The CDR3, as DNA: TGTGCCAGCAGTGAGACAGGGGTAGGTTCACCCCTCCACTTT. This encodes CASSETGVGSPLHF.

The rearrangement joins TRBV5-8 to TRBJ1-4; no reliable D call. Per the germline V gene, CDR1 is SGHTS and CDR2 is YDEGEE. The V gene lost 6 bases and the J gene lost 7 bases, with 13 bases spanning the gap. CDR3 size: 13 residues. The CDR3 nucleotides are TGTGCCAGCACCCAGCGGCGAGGTGAAAAACTGTTTTTT. It codes for CASTQRRGEKLFF.

The chain has TRBV19 and TRBJ1-6, with TRBD1 matching 7 bases. CDR1 and CDR2 (germline): LNHDA, SQIVND (reference sequence). This CDR3 region has 14 residues. Losses at the gene ends were 6 bases for V and 6 bases for J; bases not matched to a gene: 5. This CDR3 is CASSITGVNSPLHF. The CDR3 DNA reads TGTGCCAGTAGCATAACAGGGGTTAATTCACCCCTCCACTTT.

The chain links TRBV27 to TRBJ2-7, with 9 bases fitting TRBD1. This CDR3 contains 15 residues. The trim removed 6 bases at V and 6 bases at J, leaving 12 bases unmatched. CDR1 MNHEY and CDR2 SMNVEV come from the germline V gene (reference sequence). CDR3 nucleotide sequence: TGTGCCAGCAGGGCTCCGGGACAGGGAGGTCCCGAGCAGTACTTC. Its protein product is CASRAPGQGGPEQYF.

This chain joins TRBV27 and TRBJ1-3; D gene ambiguous. V was trimmed by 5 bases and J by 2 bases, leaving 16 bases between them. CDR1 MNHEY and CDR2 SMNVEV come from the germline V gene (reference sequence). CDR3 size: 16 residues. The CDR3 spells CASSTTGEGAGNTIYF. In nucleotides, the CDR3 is TGTGCCAGCAGTACGACTGGAGAAGGAGCTGGAAACACCATATATTTT.

The chain recombines TRBV28 with TRBJ2-1; the match to TRBD1 covers 11 bases. This CDR3 is built from 17 residues. Germline V gene sequence: CDR1 MDHEN, CDR2 SYDVKM. The junction had 12 bases not matched to a gene; V was cut back by 7 bases and J by 4 bases. CDR3 region: CASTSSGQGAPYNEQFF. The CDR3 nucleotides read TGTGCCAGCACCTCTTCAGGACAGGGGGCGCCATACAATGAGCAGTTCTTC.

This chain connects TRBV7-9 to TRBJ1-1, with 9 bases identical to TRBD1. CDR3 length equals 14 residues. Germline-derived CDR1 and CDR2 are SEHNR and FQNEAQ (reference sequence). The trim removed 5 bases at V and 4 bases at J, leaving 5 bases unmatched. CDR3 coding DNA: TGTGCCAGCAGCAAAACAGGGGGCGCCACTGAAGCTTTCTTT. Encoded protein: CASSKTGGATEAFF.